Listed here are 30 T cell receptor beta chains from one sample, sequenced in a study of blood T cells in healthy people across ages. The second PCR ran about 6 to 12 cycles with a sample-barcoded 5' primer and J-beta primers. TCRdb re-called the 5' RACE reads with MiXCR, one entry per CDR3 protein. The repertoire holds about 1.5 million distinct CDR3 sequences, with 35% to 45% as singletons. Sequences were obtained from blood. The receptors originated from a woman under 30 in good health.

This chain joins TRBV6-5 and TRBJ1-1, with 9 nucleotides matching TRBD1. V shed 6 bases, J shed 1 base, and the junction held 6 bases outside the gene matches. Germline V CDR1 and CDR2: MNHEY, SVGAGI. The CDR3 is 15 amino acids. DNA of the CDR3: TGTGCCAGCAGGCAGACAGGGGGGGCGAACACTGAAGCTTTCTTT. Amino acids: CASRQTGGANTEAFF.

The chain carries TRBV6-5 and TRBJ2-6; no definite D call. The V and J ends lost 2 bases and 4 bases respectively, with 12 bases between them. This CDR3 spans 16 amino acids. CDR1 is MNHEY and CDR2 is SVGAGI in the germline V gene. The CDR3 coding sequence is TGTGCCAGCAGTTACCTAGGGTCCCTAGGGGCCAACGTCCTGACTTTC. Encoded protein: CASSYLGSLGANVLTF.

The rearrangement links TRBV7-2 to TRBJ2-5; D is possibly TRBD1 (6 bases). The J call could be wrong; TRBJ2-1 is a better fit for the DNA end. Germline V CDR1 and CDR2: SGHTA, FQGNSA. The CDR3 consists of 14 residues. The CDR3 region is CASSPRTVQETQFF. The CDR3 bases are TGTGCCAGCAGCCCTCGGACAGTCCAAGAGACCCAGTTCTTC.

This clonotype was recorded at least ten times. This chain uses TRBV29-1 with TRBJ2-1, with TRBD2 matching over 13 bases. Germline CDR1 reads SQVTM; CDR2 reads ANQGSEA. Unmatched junction bases numbered 9, after V lost 8 bases and J lost 2 bases. This CDR3 contains 16 residues. CDR3 loop: CSYRTSGGVAYNEQFF. The DNA for the CDR3 is TGCAGCTATAGGACTAGCGGGGGCGTCGCCTACAATGAGCAGTTCTTC.

The chain links TRBV4-3 to TRBJ2-7; D gene unclear. Trimming removed 2 bases from V and 0 bases from J, with 14 bases in between. CDR3 length equals 16 residues. Germline V CDR1 and CDR2: LGHNA, YSLEER. The CDR3 spells CASSQQLTLGSYEQYF. The CDR3 region has the DNA TGCGCCAGCAGCCAACAGCTGACGCTCGGCTCCTACGAGCAGTACTTC.

The gene calls are TRBV11-2 and TRBJ1-6, with 8 positions matching TRBD1. The J segment lost 9 bases and the V segment lost 6 bases, leaving 10 bases of the junction unmatched. CDR1 is SGHAT and CDR2 is FQNNGV in the germline V gene. The CDR3 totals 15 residues. CDR3 in amino acids: CASREPGRGLSPLHF. For the CDR3, the DNA is TGTGCCAGCAGGGAACCCGGCAGGGGGCTTTCACCCCTCCACTTT.

This clonotype was seen more than once but under ten times. CDR3 sequence (DNA): TGCAGTGCTAGGTCCCTTGGGGCAGCCTCACCCCTCCACTTT. Its translation is CSARSLGAASPLHF. The V gene is TRBV20-1, the J gene TRBJ1-6, with TRBD1 as a possible D gene (5 bases). Trimming pared 3 bases from V and 10 bases from J, leaving 16 bases between. CDR1 and CDR2 from the germline V gene are DFQATT and SNEGSKA (reference sequence). There are 14 residues in the CDR3.

The gene calls are TRBV15 and TRBJ2-3; 11 bases agree with TRBD2. J was trimmed by 0 bases and V by 0 bases; bases with no gene match: 11. CDR1 is LNHNV and CDR2 is YYDKDF in the germline V gene (reference sequence). This CDR3 spans 20 amino acids. CDR3 amino acids: CATSRDLGTRTSGSTDTQYF. The DNA of the CDR3 is TGTGCCACCAGCAGAGATCTTGGGACGAGGACTAGCGGGAGCACAGATACGCAGTATTTT.

In the case of this clonotype: The junction departs from the called germline gene at one end, perhaps through a read error. This chain links TRBV7-7 with TRBJ2-2; 12 bases align to TRBD2. The germline gives CDR1 SSHAT, CDR2 FNYEAQ (reference sequence). This CDR3 has 14 amino acids. The CDR3 DNA reads as TGTGCTAGCAGCCCGACTAGCGGGGGTGGGGAGCTGTTTTTT. Protein product: CASSPTSGGGELFF.

This sequence joins TRBV27 and TRBJ2-3, with 8 positions matching TRBD1. The CDR3 loop spans 17 amino acids. V was pared by 8 bases and J by 3 bases, with 16 bases of the junction left unmatched. Germline assignment: CDR1 MNHEY and CDR2 SMNVEV (reference sequence). The CDR3 DNA is TGTGCCAGCTCCAAAACGACGGCAGGGGGCTGGACAGATACGCAGTATTTT. Amino acid sequence: CASSKTTAGGWTDTQYF.

This sequence joins TRBV5-4 and TRBJ2-1; TRBD2 matches at 8 bases. The germline gives CDR1 SGHNT, CDR2 YYREEE (reference sequence). After removal of 2 bases from V and 7 bases from J, the junction contained 5 bases not matched to a gene. The CDR3 is made up of 14 amino acids. CDR3 region: CASSFWTSSNEQFF. CDR3 in DNA: TGTGCCAGCAGCTTTTGGACTAGCTCTAATGAGCAGTTCTTC.

The gene calls are TRBV7-2 and TRBJ2-7, with D perhaps TRBD2 (6 bases). CDR1 is SGHTA and CDR2 is FQGNSA in the germline V gene. CDR3 length equals 15 residues. Trimming took 2 bases from V and 0 from J, leaving 11 bases between them. The CDR3 nucleotides read TGTGCCAGCAGCTTAAGAGCGGGCCCCTCCTACGAGCAGTACTTC. It encodes CASSLRAGPSYEQYF.

This chain joins TRBV4-1 and TRBJ1-1; TRBD1 agrees at 9 bases. CDR3 size: 14 residues. Germline values: CDR1 MGHRA, CDR2 YSYEKL. V lost 3 bases to trimming and J lost 5 bases; unmatched junction nucleotides: 4. The CDR3: CASSQEGQGTEAFF. The CDR3 DNA sequence: TGCGCCAGCAGCCAGGAAGGACAGGGGACTGAAGCTTTCTTT.

The chain uses TRBV20-1 and TRBJ2-3; 11 bases are a match to TRBD2. Germline-derived CDR1 and CDR2 are DFQATT and SNEGSKA (reference sequence). This CDR3 spans 19 amino acids. Germline trimming cut 0 bases from V and 2 bases from J; bases unmatched to any gene: 13. This chain's CDR3 is CSARDPELAGGLDTDTQYF. CDR3 bases: TGCAGTGCTAGAGATCCTGAGCTAGCGGGGGGACTCGACACAGATACGCAGTATTTT.

The V call is TRBV12-3 or TRBV12-4, the J call TRBJ1-2; the D gene is possibly TRBD1 (6 bases). The CDR3 has 13 residues. The V and J ends lost 5 bases and 5 bases respectively, with 12 bases between them. CDR3 coding DNA: TGTGCCAGCAGTACCCAAGGGGGTTATGGCTACACCTTC. It yields the protein CASSTQGGYGYTF.

The chain links TRBV4-1 to TRBJ2-7; no clear D gene. There are 13 residues in the CDR3. Trimming took 2 bases from V and 3 from J, leaving 8 bases between them. Per germline, CDR1 MGHRA and CDR2 YSYEKL. CDR3 region: CASSQLLNYEQYF. The DNA of the CDR3 is TGCGCCAGCAGCCAACTACTTAACTACGAGCAGTACTTC.

The chain is built from TRBV27 and TRBJ2-1; D is unresolved. Trimming removed 4 bases at V and 11 bases at J, with 9 bases between. CDR1 MNHEY and CDR2 SMNVEV come from the germline V gene (reference sequence). The CDR3 extends over 11 amino acids. In DNA form, the CDR3 reads TGTGCCAGCAGTTCCCGGGCTAAGCAGTTCTTC. It is translated as CASSSRAKQFF.

This clonotype was counted between two and nine times. The chain employs TRBV20-1 and TRBJ1-5, with 9 bases fitting TRBD1. Germline V gene data show CDR1 as DFQATT and CDR2 as SNEGSKA (reference sequence). The CDR3 covers 17 residues. V was pared by 5 bases and J by 0 bases, with 11 bases of the junction left unmatched. The CDR3 reads CSARPGQGEYSNQPQHF. The DNA for the CDR3 is TGCAGTGCTCGACCGGGACAGGGAGAGTATAGCAATCAGCCCCAGCATTTT.

The CDR3 DNA is TGTGCCAGCAGTTACGTCGGGAGGGCCTCGGGTGAGCAGTTCTTC. Translating gives CASSYVGRASGEQFF. V usage is TRBV6-5 and J usage is TRBJ2-1; 8 nucleotides align to TRBD2. The junction had 9 bases not matched to a gene; V was cut back by 2 bases and J by 9 bases. Germline V CDR1 and CDR2: MNHEY, SVGAGI. The CDR3 runs 15 residues.

The rearrangement uses TRBV18 and TRBJ2-6; D remains unclear. Trimming pared 7 bases from V and 1 base from J, leaving 5 bases between. The CDR3 extends over 13 amino acids. Germline assignment: CDR1 KGHSH and CDR2 LQKENI. In DNA, the CDR3 is TGTGCCAGCTACCAATCTGGGGCCAACGTCCTGACTTTC. It codes for CASYQSGANVLTF.

The chain is built from TRBV30 and TRBJ2-1; maybe TRBD1 (5 bases). Between the trimmed V and J ends, which lost 0 bases and 3 bases, there was a span of 15 bases. The CDR3 runs 16 residues. Germline CDR1 and CDR2: GTSNPN and SVGIG (reference sequence). CDR3 in amino acids: CAWSVQQGGGYNEQFF. Here the CDR3 DNA reads TGTGCCTGGAGTGTACAGCAGGGCGGTGGCTACAATGAGCAGTTCTTC.

The CDR3 loop reads CSAPGQGAAYEQYF. CDR3 DNA: TGCAGTGCACCTGGACAGGGCGCGGCCTACGAGCAGTACTTC. The V gene is TRBV20-1, the J gene TRBJ2-7; 8 positions match TRBD1. The V segment lost 6 bases and the J segment 2 bases; nucleotides outside the gene matches: 9. Germline CDR1 reads DFQATT; CDR2 reads SNEGSKA (reference sequence). CDR3 size: 14 residues.

The chain joins TRBV27 to TRBJ1-1; D unclear. The CDR3 contains 16 residues. V was shortened by 7 bases and J by 4 bases, with 22 bases between the two germline ends. Germline lookup yields CDR1 MNHEY and CDR2 SMNVEV (reference sequence). The CDR3 DNA sequence: TGTGCCAGCACCTCCTTCGGCGGCAGTATCCGCACTGAAGCTTTCTTT. Translation gives CASTSFGGSIRTEAFF.

The chain employs TRBV7-3 and TRBJ2-7, with TRBD2 matching 8 bases. CDR1 is SGHTA, CDR2 FQGTGA, per germline. The CDR3 length is 15 residues. Trimming removed 2 bases from V and 7 bases from J; junction bases left unmatched: 10. The CDR3 coding sequence is TGTGCCAGCAGCTTAGGGGCGGGAGGATTCAATGAGCAGTACTTC. Protein: CASSLGAGGFNEQYF. The full variable domain, its missing parts supplied by reference TRBV7-3 and TRBJ2-7, is GAGVSQTPSNKVTEKGKYVELRCDPISGHTALYWYRQSLGQGPEFLIYFQGTGAADDSGLPNDRFFAVRPEGSVSTLKIQRTERGDSAVYLCASSLGAGGFNEQYFGPGTRLTVT.

This clonotype was counted between two and nine times. The chain joins TRBV5-1 to TRBJ2-1; D not certain. The germline V and J ends were trimmed by 2 bases and 0 bases, with 6 bases remaining between them. CDR3 length: 14 residues. Per germline, CDR1 SGHRS and CDR2 YFSETQ. The DNA for the CDR3 is TGCGCCAGCAGCTTAGATCTCTCCTACAATGAGCAGTTCTTC. Encoded protein: CASSLDLSYNEQFF.

This clonotype was found a few times. This chain uses TRBV20-1 with TRBJ2-1; D uncertain. Trimming took 5 bases from V and 4 from J, leaving 15 bases between them. The CDR3 totals 14 residues. In germline, CDR1 is DFQATT, CDR2 SNEGSKA (reference sequence). CDR3 region: CSALTPMGYNEQFF. The CDR3 DNA sequence: TGCAGTGCTCTTACCCCCATGGGGTACAATGAGCAGTTCTTC.

Regarding this clonotype: Mismatch with germline at one junction end may stem from a read error. This chain links TRBV27 with TRBJ2-4; a possible D gene is TRBD2 (5 bases). In germline, CDR1 is MNHEY, CDR2 SMNVEV (reference sequence). The CDR3 contains 14 residues. The CDR3 spells CARSLSDSGNIQYF. In nucleotides, the CDR3 is TGTGCCCGCAGTTTATCGGACTCGGGAAACATTCAGTACTTC.

This clonotype was counted a few times. The J gene is TRBJ2-7, the V gene TRBV4-1; tentatively, D is TRBD1 (6 bases). Judging by the DNA end, TRBJ2-5 fits better; the J call may be wrong. The CDR3 has 16 amino acids. Germline CDR1 and CDR2: MGHRA and YSYEKL. In DNA, the CDR3 is TGCGCCAGCAGCCAAGTGCCGTCACAGGGCTCCGAGACCCAGTACTTC. Its protein is CASSQVPSQGSETQYF.

The J gene is TRBJ2-5, the V gene TRBV19; D not resolved. Germline assignment: CDR1 LNHDA and CDR2 SQIVND (reference sequence). The V end lost 5 bases, the J end lost 3 bases, and 10 bases lay between the germline ends. CDR3 size: 13 residues. CDR3 region: CASSPITEETQYF. The CDR3 nucleotides are TGTGCCAGTAGTCCGATAACAGAAGAGACCCAGTACTTC.

V gene TRBV7-2 combines with J gene TRBJ1-5, with 8 bases aligning to TRBD1. The V segment lost 1 base and the J segment 5 bases; nucleotides outside the gene matches: 4. CDR3 length equals 15 residues. The germline gives CDR1 SGHTA, CDR2 FQGNSA. CDR3 in amino acids: CASSLEQGVHQPQHF. The CDR3 region has the DNA TGTGCCAGCAGCTTAGAACAGGGGGTCCATCAGCCCCAGCATTTT.